This T cell receptor (beta chain) is from a study of blood T cell repertoires in COVID-19. Study context: From the United States, Italy and Spain came samples of acute and convalescent COVID-19.

The CDR3 runs 14 residues. Deletions cut 6 bases from V and 6 bases from J, with 19 bases between. Germline CDR1 reads SQVTM; CDR2 reads ANQGSEA. Assay used: immunoSEQ multiplex PCR; TCRdb lists only in-frame clones, some missing. The sample has 50,000 to 65,000 clones, over 80% seen once. V gene TRBV29-1 combines with J gene TRBJ2-3; maybe TRBD2 (6 bases). The specimen sequenced was peripheral blood. This TCR came from a woman aged 55-70 years with acute or convalescent COVID-19. The CDR3 DNA follows: TGCAGCGTACCAGACGGGACTCCCAGTGATACGCAGTATTTT. Translated, it gives CSVPDGTPSDTQYF.